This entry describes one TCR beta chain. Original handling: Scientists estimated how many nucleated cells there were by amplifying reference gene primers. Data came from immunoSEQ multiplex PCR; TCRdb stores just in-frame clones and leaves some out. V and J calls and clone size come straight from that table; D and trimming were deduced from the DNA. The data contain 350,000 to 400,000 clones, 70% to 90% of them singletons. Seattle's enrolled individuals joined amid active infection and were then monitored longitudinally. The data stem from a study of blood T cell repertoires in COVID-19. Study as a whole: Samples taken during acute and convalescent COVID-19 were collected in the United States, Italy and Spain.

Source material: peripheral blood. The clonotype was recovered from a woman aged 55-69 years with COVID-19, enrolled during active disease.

Written as DNA, the CDR3 is TGCGCCAGCAGCTTGGAGGGACAGGGGGGAAATGAGCAGTTCTTC. This codes for CASSLEGQGGNEQFF. The chain carries TRBV5-1 and TRBJ2-1; 11 bases match TRBD1. CDR1 and CDR2 (germline): SGHRS, YFSETQ. This CDR3 has 15 residues. V trimming: 0 bases; J trimming: 7 bases; junction bases outside the gene matches: 3.